What follows is one TCR beta chain and its context. This specimen comes from a study of blood T cell repertoires in COVID-19. Profiled with immunoSEQ multiplex PCR; TCRdb holds only in-frame clones, not every one. The sample shows approximately 220,000 clones, about 90% of them seen only once. The sequenced material came from PBMCs or T cells enriched from blood (not recorded which). The source is a man in his thirties or forties who had been exposed to COVID-19.

The CDR3 sequence: CASTVAGESYEQYF. The DNA for the CDR3 is TGCGCCAGCACCGTGGCGGGGGAGAGCTACGAGCAGTACTTC. This chain uses TRBV5-1 with TRBJ2-7; 7 bases agree with TRBD2. Germline assignment: CDR1 SGHRS and CDR2 YFSETQ. Trimming took 6 bases from V and 3 from J; bases not matched to a gene: 9. The CDR3 covers 14 residues.